The clone carrying this T cell receptor beta chain was seen a few times. This sample is part of a study of blood T cell repertoires in COVID-19. Study in general: Sites in the United States, Italy and Spain provided acute and convalescent COVID-19 samples. T cells, B-cell-depleted T cells, or PBMCs provided the cDNA or gDNA that served as material.

Germline CDR1 KGHSH, CDR2 LQKENI. This CDR3 contains 14 residues. V lost 3 bases and J 2 bases, leaving 10 bases between the germline ends. In the authors' methods: Nucleated cell number was recorded as an estimate derived from reference gene primer amplification. Profiling relied on immunoSEQ multiplex PCR, and the TCRdb table lists in-frame clones only, not all of them. The V and J calls and clone size are taken from that table; D and trimming were inferred from the DNA. The repertoire consists of about 330,000 clones, with around 87% occurring once and the leading ten covering under 4.5%. V and J are TRBV18 and TRBJ1-1, with D perhaps TRBD1 (5 bases). What was sequenced was peripheral blood. The TCR originated in a woman aged 45-60 years with active or convalescent COVID-19. The CDR3 region has the DNA TGTGCCAGCTCACCCACAGGCTCCAACACTGAAGCTTTCTTT. It yields the protein CASSPTGSNTEAFF. Supplemented by reference TRBV18 and TRBJ1-1, the full variable domain reads NAGVMQNPRHLVRRRGQEARLRCSPMKGHSHVYWYRQLPEEGLKFMVYLQKENIIDESGMPKERFSAEFPKEGPSILRIQQVVRGDSAAYFCASSPTGSNTEAFFGQGTRLTVV.